These 20 T cell receptor beta chains share one sample of origin, sequenced in a study of blood T cells in healthy people across ages (dated by TCRdb to the mid-2010s). Receptors were amplified or captured by 5' RACE. Instrument on record: Illumina HiSeq 2500. A second 7 to 11 cycle PCR used a sample-barcoded 5' primer and a J-beta primer mix. TCRdb cleaned the public reads at Q25 with fastp, built clones with MiXCR and kept in-frame beta chains. Identical CDR3 proteins give one entry, which carries the most common genes and DNA. The sample data list 650,000 to 700,000 distinct CDR3 sequences, and roughly half of these were observed just once. The ten largest clones add up to roughly 14% of the sample. The sample consisted of blood. The receptors were sampled from a woman older than 75 in good health.

The table lists this clonotype with many counts. This sequence joins TRBV7-3 and TRBJ2-1; TRBD1 might be the D (5 bases). Germline V lookup: CDR1 SGHTA, CDR2 FQGTGA. This CDR3 is 16 amino acids long. Trimming left V 5 bases short and J 0 bases short, with 14 bases between. The CDR3 sequence is CASSKTGPSSYNEQFF. In DNA, the CDR3 is TGTGCCAGCAGCAAAACAGGTCCCAGCTCCTACAATGAGCAGTTCTTC.

The sample holds a few counts of this clonotype. The chain uses TRBV5-1 and TRBJ2-1; D is undetermined. The CDR3 runs to 15 residues. The V gene lost 4 bases and the J gene lost 2 bases, with 13 bases spanning the gap. CDR1 and CDR2 from the germline V gene are SGHRS and YFSETQ. The CDR3 nucleotides are TGCGCCAGCAGCCCCCCGCGGAGCCCCTACAATGAGCAGTTCTTC. It is translated as CASSPPRSPYNEQFF.

Of note for this clonotype: Its ends do not fully match the called genes, so a read error is possible. This sequence joins TRBV3-1 and TRBJ1-5, with 9 bases fitting TRBD1. The CDR3 length is 17 residues. The germline V gene encodes CDR1 LGHDT and CDR2 YNNKEL (reference sequence). In DNA, the CDR3 is TGTGCCAGCGGCCAGGGGACAGGGAGCTATAGCAATCAGCCCCAGCATTTT. It yields the protein CASGQGTGSYSNQPQHF.

This clonotype showed up many times. The V and J genes are TRBV29-1 and TRBJ2-3; D not certain. V was cut by 1 base and J by 1 base, with 6 bases left in between. Germline CDR1 reads SQVTM; CDR2 reads ANQGSEA. This CDR3 has 13 amino acids. The CDR3 protein is CSVEGQGTDTQYF. The CDR3 region has the DNA TGCAGCGTTGAAGGGCAGGGCACAGATACGCAGTATTTT.

The chain is built from TRBV20-1 and TRBJ2-7; 12 nucleotides line up with TRBD2. The CDR3 extends over 13 amino acids. The junction had 5 bases not matched to a gene; V was cut back by 6 bases and J by 5 bases. CDR1 is DFQATT, CDR2 SNEGSKA, per germline (reference sequence). CDR3: CSAMTSGGNEQYF. The CDR3 DNA follows: TGCAGTGCCATGACTAGCGGGGGCAACGAGCAGTACTTC.

The rearrangement uses TRBV12-3 or TRBV12-4 and TRBJ1-5; D is possibly TRBD1 (5 bases). V was clipped by 5 bases and J by 7 bases, with 12 bases between them. This CDR3 contains 13 residues. CDR3 protein: CASSPQTDQPQHF. The CDR3 DNA follows: TGTGCCAGCAGTCCCCAGACAGACCAGCCCCAGCATTTT.

The chain employs TRBV30 and TRBJ1-1; perhaps TRBD1 as D (5 bases). Germline V gene lookup returns CDR1 GTSNPN and CDR2 SVGIG (reference sequence). V shed 3 bases and J shed 0 bases, with 8 bases lying between them. The CDR3 totals 13 residues. CDR3 nucleotides: TGTGCCTGGAGGGACAATATGAACACTGAAGCTTTCTTT. Its translation: CAWRDNMNTEAFF.

This clonotype was detected ten times or more. The CDR3 spells CSDGTGGRSGYTF. The CDR3 DNA is TGCAGCGATGGGACAGGGGGCAGGTCTGGCTACACCTTC. V gene TRBV29-1 combines with J gene TRBJ1-2, with 12 bases that match TRBD1. The CDR3 loop spans 13 amino acids. Trimming cost V 7 bases and J 7 bases; bases outside gene matches: 7. Germline V lookup: CDR1 SQVTM, CDR2 ANQGSEA.

This clonotype showed up just a few times. The rearrangement links TRBV2 to TRBJ2-3; D ambiguous. Germline V gives CDR1 SNHLY, CDR2 FYNNEI. The CDR3 covers 14 residues. V shed 5 bases and J shed 6 bases, with 15 bases lying between them. Here the CDR3 reads CASSPARAWDTQYF. Here the CDR3 DNA reads TGTGCCAGCAGTCCTGCTAGAGCGTGGGATACGCAGTATTTT.

As for this clonotype: One end of the junction fails to match germline, which may point to a read error. The chain combines TRBV29-1 with TRBJ1-2, with 7 bases matching TRBD1. CDR3 length equals 18 residues. The germline V gene encodes CDR1 SQVTM and CDR2 ANQGSEA. In DNA, the CDR3 is TGCGGCGTTGACCCTGTAGACAGGGTTGAAACGGGATGGAATGGCTACACCTTC. Encoded protein: CGVDPVDRVETGWNGYTF.

A single count supports this clonotype. The chain links TRBV12-3 or TRBV12-4 to TRBJ1-5; D gene ambiguous. The V end was cut by 8 bases, the J end by 5 bases, with 16 bases between. CDR3 length equals 14 residues. The CDR3 DNA follows: TGTGCCAGCGGAATGAATCAGGACTATCAGCCCCAGCATTTT. It is translated as CASGMNQDYQPQHF.

The chain carries TRBV20-1 and TRBJ2-4, with 12 bases identical to TRBD2. The closer fit of TRBJ2-7 to the DNA end suggests the J call may be wrong. The germline V gene has CDR1 DFQATT and CDR2 SNEGSKA (reference sequence). There are 18 residues in the CDR3. The CDR3 loop reads CSARGGLAGWDSTYEQYF. The CDR3 nucleotides read TGCAGTGCTAGGGGAGGACTAGCGGGATGGGACAGTACCTACGAGCAGTACTTC.

A word on this clonotype: This may be a read error, as it is one base from a much larger clone. This chain links TRBV21-1 with TRBJ2-5; no check of the table's D call, TRBD2, against the DNA was made. TRBV21-1 is marked as a pseudogene. The CDR3 is made up of 14 amino acids. CDR3 sequence: CASSKLELAGVQYF. The CDR3 coding sequence is TGTGCCAGCAGCAAACTGGAACTAGCGGGAGTGCAGTACTTC.

This clonotype turned up a few times. The genes are TRBV28 and TRBJ1-1, with D unresolved. CDR1 is MDHEN, CDR2 SYDVKM, per germline. The CDR3 has 13 residues. V shed 3 bases and J shed 7 bases, with 12 bases lying between them. CDR3 loop: CASSFDISHEAFF. CDR3 sequence (DNA): TGTGCCAGCAGTTTTGACATAAGCCATGAAGCTTTCTTT.

This clonotype was seen many times. This chain links TRBV4-2 with TRBJ1-5; TRBD1 agrees at 8 bases. The V and J ends lost 5 bases and 2 bases, in that order; junction bases with no gene match: 8. The CDR3 runs to 16 residues. CDR1 and CDR2 (germline): LGHNA, YNFKEQ. The CDR3 bases are TGTGCCAGCAGCTACCAGGGGGCCGGAGGCAATCAGCCCCAGCATTTT. Amino acids: CASSYQGAGGNQPQHF.

This clonotype was seen repeatedly, ten times or more. The CDR3 protein is CASAPSRVSEQFF. In DNA, the CDR3 is TGTGCTAGTGCTCCCTCCAGGGTTTCTGAGCAGTTCTTC. The rearrangement links TRBV12-5 to TRBJ2-1; D might be TRBD1 (5 bases). The CDR3 is 13 residues long. Trimming removed 7 bases at V and 9 bases at J, with 16 bases between. In germline, CDR1 is LGHNT, CDR2 FRNRAP. Variable domain in full (rest from reference TRBV12-5 and TRBJ2-1): DARVTQTPRHKVTEMGQEVTMRCQPILGHNTVFWYRQTMMQGLELLAYFRNRAPLDDSGMPKDRFSAEMPDATLATLKIQPSEPRDSAVYFCASAPSRVSEQFFGPGTRLTVL.

The rearrangement links TRBV20-1 to TRBJ2-2, with D perhaps matching TRBD2 (7 bases). Deletions cut 7 bases from V and 5 bases from J, with 11 bases between. The length of the CDR3 is 12 residues. Per germline, CDR1 DFQATT and CDR2 SNEGSKA (reference sequence). The CDR3 nucleotides read TGCAGTGTGGAGGGGGGGACCGGGGAGCTGTTTTTT. Translating it yields CSVEGGTGELFF.

This chain connects TRBV20-1 to TRBJ2-6, with 7 bases aligning to TRBD1. Germline CDR1 and CDR2: DFQATT and SNEGSKA (reference sequence). The CDR3 runs 17 residues. The J segment lost 0 bases and the V segment lost 0 bases, leaving 5 bases of the junction unmatched. Here the CDR3 DNA reads TGCAGTGCTAGAGATCGGGACAGAGGCTCTGGGGCCAACGTCCTGACTTTC. This encodes CSARDRDRGSGANVLTF.

On this clonotype itself: A much larger clone lies one base from this, so it may be a read error. V is TRBV27 and J is TRBJ2-3; D not resolved. This CDR3 contains 13 residues. Germline V lookup: CDR1 MNHEY, CDR2 SMNVEV (reference sequence). DNA for the CDR3: TGTGTCAGCAGTTTAGATTTTGGGGATACGCAGTATTTT. It codes for CVSSLDFGDTQYF.

This clonotype was seen at least ten times. The J gene is TRBJ1-6, the V gene TRBV12-3 or TRBV12-4; tentative D call: TRBD1 (6 bases). CDR3 length: 15 residues. V was shortened by 7 bases and J by 6 bases, with 16 bases between the two germline ends. DNA of the CDR3: TGTGCCAGCACCTCCGGGGAGGGGGTTAATTCACCCCTCCACTTT. It translates to CASTSGEGVNSPLHF.